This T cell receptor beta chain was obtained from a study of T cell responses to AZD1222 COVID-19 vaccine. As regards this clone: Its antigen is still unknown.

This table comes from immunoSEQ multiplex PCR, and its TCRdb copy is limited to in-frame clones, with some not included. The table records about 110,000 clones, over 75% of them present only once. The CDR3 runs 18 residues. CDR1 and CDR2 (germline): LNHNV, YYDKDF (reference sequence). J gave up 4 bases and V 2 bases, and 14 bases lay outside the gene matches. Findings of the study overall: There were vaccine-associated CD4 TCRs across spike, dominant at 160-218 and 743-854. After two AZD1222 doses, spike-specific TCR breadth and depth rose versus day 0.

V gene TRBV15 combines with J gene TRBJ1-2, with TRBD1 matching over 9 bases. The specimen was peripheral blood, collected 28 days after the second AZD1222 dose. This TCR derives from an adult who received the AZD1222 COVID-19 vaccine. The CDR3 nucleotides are TGTGCCACCAGCAGAAAACTAATCGGACAGGGGAGGAGCTATGGCTACACCTTC. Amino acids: CATSRKLIGQGRSYGYTF. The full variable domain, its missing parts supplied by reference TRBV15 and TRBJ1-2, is DAMVIQNPRYQVTQFGKPVTLSCSQTLNHNVMYWYQQKSSQAPKLLFHYYDKDFNNEADTPDNFQSRRPNTSFCFLDIRSPGLGDTAMYLCATSRKLIGQGRSYGYTFGSGTRLTVV.